The entry below describes one T cell receptor beta chain. Germline V gene lookup returns CDR1 GTSNPN and CDR2 SVGIG (reference sequence). The V gene end was trimmed by 0 bases and the J gene end by 7 bases; junction bases not matched to a gene: 5. The length of the CDR3 is 15 residues. Study processing details: Amplified reference gene primers provided the basis for estimating nucleated cell counts. TCRdb keeps only in-frame clones here, not all; method: immunoSEQ multiplex PCR. The D gene and trimming were derived from the DNA, and the V and J assignments and clone size from that table. The profile shows roughly 97,000 clones, around four fifths of them singletons. This specimen belongs to a study of blood T cell repertoires in COVID-19. Overall study context: Both acute and convalescent COVID-19 samples were obtained from the United States, Italy and Spain. PBMCs, B-cell-depleted T cells, or T cells were the source of the cDNA or gDNA that made up the material.

The J gene is TRBJ1-4, the V gene TRBV30; TRBD1 agrees at 10 bases. The material sequenced was peripheral blood. The receptor was isolated from a man aged 65-85 years with acute or convalescent COVID-19. CDR3 in amino acids: CAWSVQGQGSEKLFF. The CDR3 nucleotides are TGTGCCTGGAGTGTACAGGGACAGGGGTCTGAAAAACTGTTTTTT.